This entry is about one T cell receptor beta chain. Its antigen remains unidentified. The record originates from a study of T cells in narcolepsy. Study outcomes and limitations: Same-patient CSF and blood CD4+ T cell clonotypes included HCRT-specific and TRIB2-specific autoreactive ones.

CDR1 is KGHSH, CDR2 LQKENI, per germline. Trimming shortened V by 6 bases and J by 0 bases, and 9 bases separated the two germline ends. The CDR3 runs 14 residues. Some clones are missing from TCRdb's copy, which holds only in-frame ones; the method was immunoSEQ multiplex PCR. The data contain just under 30,000 clones, over 75% of them singletons. Sequencing was carried out using memory (CD45RA-) CD4+ T cells from blood. This sequence was found in a human donor in good health. The chain has TRBV18 and TRBJ1-3; the D is unclear. CDR3 loop: CASSPRGSGNTIYF. For the CDR3, the DNA is TGTGCCAGCTCCCCAAGAGGCTCTGGAAACACCATATATTTT.